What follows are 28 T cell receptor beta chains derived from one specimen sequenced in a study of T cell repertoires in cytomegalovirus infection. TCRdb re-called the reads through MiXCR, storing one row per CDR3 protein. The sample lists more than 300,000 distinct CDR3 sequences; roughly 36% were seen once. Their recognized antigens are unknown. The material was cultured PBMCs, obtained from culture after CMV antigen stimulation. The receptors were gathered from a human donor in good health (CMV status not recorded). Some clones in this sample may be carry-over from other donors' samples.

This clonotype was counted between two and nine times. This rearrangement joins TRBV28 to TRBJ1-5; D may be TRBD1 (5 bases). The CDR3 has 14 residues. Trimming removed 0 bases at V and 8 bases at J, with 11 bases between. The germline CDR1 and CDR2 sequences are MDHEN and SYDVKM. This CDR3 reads CASSLWGLGEPQHF. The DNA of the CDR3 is TGTGCCAGCAGTTTATGGGGGCTGGGTGAGCCCCAGCATTTT.

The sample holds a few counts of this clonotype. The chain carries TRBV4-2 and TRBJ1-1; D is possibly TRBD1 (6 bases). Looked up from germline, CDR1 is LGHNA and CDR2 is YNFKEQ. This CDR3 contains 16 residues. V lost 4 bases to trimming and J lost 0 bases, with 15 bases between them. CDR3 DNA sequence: TGTGCCAGCAGCCTCGGACAGAGACCCATGAACACTGAAGCTTTCTTT. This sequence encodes CASSLGQRPMNTEAFF.

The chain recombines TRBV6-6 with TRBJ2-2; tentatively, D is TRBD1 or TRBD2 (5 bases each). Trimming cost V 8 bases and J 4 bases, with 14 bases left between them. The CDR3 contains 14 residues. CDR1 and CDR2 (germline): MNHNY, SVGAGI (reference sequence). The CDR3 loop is CASSIGAGTGELFF. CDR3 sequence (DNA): TGTGCCAGCTCCATCGGGGCAGGCACCGGGGAGCTGTTTTTT.

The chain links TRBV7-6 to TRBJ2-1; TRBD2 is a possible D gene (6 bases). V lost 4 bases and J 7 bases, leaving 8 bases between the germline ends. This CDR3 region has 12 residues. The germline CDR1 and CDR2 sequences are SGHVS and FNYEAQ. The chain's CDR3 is CASSWGENEQFF. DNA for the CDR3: TGTGCCAGCAGCTGGGGGGAGAATGAGCAGTTCTTC. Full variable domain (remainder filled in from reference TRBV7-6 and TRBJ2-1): GAGVSQSPRYKVTKRGQDVALRCDPISGHVSLYWYRQALGQGPEFLTYFNYEAQQDKSGLPNDRFSAERPEGSISTLTIQRTEQRDSAMYRCASSWGENEQFFGPGTRLTVL.

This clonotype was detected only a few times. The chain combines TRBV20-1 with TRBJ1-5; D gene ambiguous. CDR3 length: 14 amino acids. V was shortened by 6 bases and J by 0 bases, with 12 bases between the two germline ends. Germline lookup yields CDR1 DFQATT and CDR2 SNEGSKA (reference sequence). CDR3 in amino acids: CSALTDYSNQPQHF. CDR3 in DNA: TGCAGTGCACTGACCGATTATAGCAATCAGCCCCAGCATTTT.

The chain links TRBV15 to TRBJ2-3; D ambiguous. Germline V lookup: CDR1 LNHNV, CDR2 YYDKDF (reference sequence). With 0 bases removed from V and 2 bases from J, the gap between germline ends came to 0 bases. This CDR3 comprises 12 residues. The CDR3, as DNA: TGTGCCACCAGCAGAGACACAGATACGCAGTATTTT. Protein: CATSRDTDTQYF.

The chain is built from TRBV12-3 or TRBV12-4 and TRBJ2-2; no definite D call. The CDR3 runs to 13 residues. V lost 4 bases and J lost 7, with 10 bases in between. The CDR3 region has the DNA TGTGCCAGCAGTTCTCGTCCCGGCGGGGAGCTGTTTTTT. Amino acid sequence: CASSSRPGGELFF.

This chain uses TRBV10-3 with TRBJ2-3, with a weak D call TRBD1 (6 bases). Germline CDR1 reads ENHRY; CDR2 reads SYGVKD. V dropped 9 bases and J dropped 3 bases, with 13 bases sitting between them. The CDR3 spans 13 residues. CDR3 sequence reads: CAIAGARTDTQYF. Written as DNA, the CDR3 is TGTGCCATAGCAGGGGCCCGAACAGATACGCAGTATTTT.

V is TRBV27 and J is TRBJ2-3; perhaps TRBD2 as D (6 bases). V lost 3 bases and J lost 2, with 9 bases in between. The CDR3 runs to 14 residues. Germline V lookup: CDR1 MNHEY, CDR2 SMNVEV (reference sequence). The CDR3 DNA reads TGTGCCAGCAGTTTTTCTAGCGCCACAGATACGCAGTATTTT. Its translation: CASSFSSATDTQYF.

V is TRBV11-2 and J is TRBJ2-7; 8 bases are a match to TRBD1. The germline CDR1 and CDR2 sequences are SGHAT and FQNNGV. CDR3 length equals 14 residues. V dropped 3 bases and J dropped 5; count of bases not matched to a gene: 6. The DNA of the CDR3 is TGTGCCAGCAGCTTCACGATGACAGGGGACGAGCAGTACGTC. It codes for CASSFTMTGDEQYV.

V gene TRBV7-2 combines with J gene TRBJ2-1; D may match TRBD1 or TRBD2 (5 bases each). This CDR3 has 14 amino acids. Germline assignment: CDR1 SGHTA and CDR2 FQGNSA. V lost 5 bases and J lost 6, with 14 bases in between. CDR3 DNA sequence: TGTGCCAGCAGCCTTAATAGGGGACCCAATGAGCAGTTCTTC. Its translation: CASSLNRGPNEQFF.

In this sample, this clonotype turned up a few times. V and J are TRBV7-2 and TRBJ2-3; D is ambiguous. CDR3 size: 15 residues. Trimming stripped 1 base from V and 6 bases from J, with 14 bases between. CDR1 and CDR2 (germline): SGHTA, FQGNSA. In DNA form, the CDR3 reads TGTGCCAGCAGCTTAGGTGTAGGAGTGGGGGATACGCAGTATTTT. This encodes CASSLGVGVGDTQYF.

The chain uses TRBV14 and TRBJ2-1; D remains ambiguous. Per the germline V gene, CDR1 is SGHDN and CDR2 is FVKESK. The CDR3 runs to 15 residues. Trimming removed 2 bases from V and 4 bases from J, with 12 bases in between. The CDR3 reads CASSQYGSGYNEQFF. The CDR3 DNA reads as TGTGCCAGCAGCCAATACGGCTCAGGTTACAATGAGCAGTTCTTC.

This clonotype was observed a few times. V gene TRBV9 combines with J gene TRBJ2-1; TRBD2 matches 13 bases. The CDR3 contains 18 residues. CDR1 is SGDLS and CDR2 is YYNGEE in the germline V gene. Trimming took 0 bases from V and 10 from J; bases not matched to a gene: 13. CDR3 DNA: TGTGCCAGCAGCGTAGGATCCGGACTAGCGGGAGACTGGGGGGAGCAGTTCTTC. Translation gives CASSVGSGLAGDWGEQFF.

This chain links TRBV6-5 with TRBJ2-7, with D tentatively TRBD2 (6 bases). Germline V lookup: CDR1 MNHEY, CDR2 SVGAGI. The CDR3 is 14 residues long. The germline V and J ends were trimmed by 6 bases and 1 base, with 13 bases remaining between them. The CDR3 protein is CASRRGLMSYEQYF. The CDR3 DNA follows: TGTGCCAGCAGACGGGGACTGATGTCCTACGAGCAGTACTTC.

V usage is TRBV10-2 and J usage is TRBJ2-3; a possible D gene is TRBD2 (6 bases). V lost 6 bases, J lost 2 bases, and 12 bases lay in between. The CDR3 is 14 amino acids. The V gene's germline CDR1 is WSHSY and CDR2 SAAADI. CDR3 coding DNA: TGCGCCAGCAGAGGCGCGGGGTACACAGATACGCAGTATTTT. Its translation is CASRGAGYTDTQYF.

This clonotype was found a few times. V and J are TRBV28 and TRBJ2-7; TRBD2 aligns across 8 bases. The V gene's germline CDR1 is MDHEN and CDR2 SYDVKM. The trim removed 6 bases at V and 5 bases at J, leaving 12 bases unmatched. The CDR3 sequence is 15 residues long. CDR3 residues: CASRLAGTSSHEQYF. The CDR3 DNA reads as TGTGCCAGCAGACTGGCCGGGACTAGTTCCCACGAGCAGTACTTC.

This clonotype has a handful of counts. CDR3 in DNA: TGCGCCAGCAGCCAAGATACGGGCGGCCTCTATGGCTACACCTTC. This encodes CASSQDTGGLYGYTF. The V call is TRBV4-1, the J call TRBJ1-2; the D is unclear. The CDR3 has 15 amino acids. Germline loops: CDR1 MGHRA, CDR2 YSYEKL. Between the trimmed V and J ends, which lost 0 bases and 4 bases, there was a span of 12 bases.

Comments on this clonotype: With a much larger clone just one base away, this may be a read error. CDR3 DNA sequence: TGCAGTGCTAGAGGCCGGGACATGTACCAAGAGACCCAGTACTTC. Protein sequence: CSARGRDMYQETQYF. The rearrangement links TRBV20-1 to TRBJ2-5, with a weak D call TRBD1 (6 bases). The CDR3 spans 15 residues. V was shortened by 1 base and J by 0 bases, with 12 bases between the two germline ends. Germline CDR1 DFQATT, CDR2 SNEGSKA (reference sequence).

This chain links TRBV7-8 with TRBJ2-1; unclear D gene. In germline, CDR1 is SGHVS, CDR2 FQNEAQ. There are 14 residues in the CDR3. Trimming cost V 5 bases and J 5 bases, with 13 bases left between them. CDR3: CASSPHPLNNEQFF. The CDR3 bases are TGTGCCAGCAGCCCTCACCCACTAAACAATGAGCAGTTCTTC.

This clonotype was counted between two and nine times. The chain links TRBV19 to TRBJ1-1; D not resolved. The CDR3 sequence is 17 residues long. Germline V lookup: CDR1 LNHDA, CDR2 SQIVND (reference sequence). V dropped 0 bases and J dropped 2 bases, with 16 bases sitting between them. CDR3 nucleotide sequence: TGTGCCAGTAGTATAGATCTCGGAAATCGGGGTAACACTGAAGCTTTCTTT. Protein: CASSIDLGNRGNTEAFF.

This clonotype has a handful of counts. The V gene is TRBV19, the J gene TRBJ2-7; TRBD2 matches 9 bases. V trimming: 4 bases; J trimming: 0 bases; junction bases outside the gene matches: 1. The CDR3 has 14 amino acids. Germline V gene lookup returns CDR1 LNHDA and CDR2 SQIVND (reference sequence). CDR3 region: CASSRTSVSYEQYV. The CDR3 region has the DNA TGTGCCAGTAGTAGGACTAGCGTCTCCTACGAGCAGTACGTC.

The CDR3 nucleotides read TGCGCCAGCAGCCAAGCAAGGGACTCCTACAATGAGCAGTTCTTC. Protein sequence: CASSQARDSYNEQFF. The chain is built from TRBV4-3 and TRBJ2-1, with D unclear. The CDR3 contains 15 residues. V gave up 1 base and J gave up 0 bases, with 7 bases separating them. Germline loops: CDR1 LGHNA, CDR2 YSLEER.

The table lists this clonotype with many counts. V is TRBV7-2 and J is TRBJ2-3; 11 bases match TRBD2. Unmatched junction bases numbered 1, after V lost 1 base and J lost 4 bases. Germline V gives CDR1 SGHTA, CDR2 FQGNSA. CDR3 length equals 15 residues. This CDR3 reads CASSLGLAGPDTQYF. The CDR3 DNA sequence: TGTGCCAGCAGCTTAGGACTAGCGGGACCAGATACGCAGTATTTT.

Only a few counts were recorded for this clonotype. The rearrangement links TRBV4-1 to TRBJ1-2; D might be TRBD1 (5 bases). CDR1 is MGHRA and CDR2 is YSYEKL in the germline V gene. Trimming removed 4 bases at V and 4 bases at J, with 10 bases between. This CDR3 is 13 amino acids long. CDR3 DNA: TGCGCCAGCAGCCCGCAGGGAGTCTATGGCTACACCTTC. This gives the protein CASSPQGVYGYTF.

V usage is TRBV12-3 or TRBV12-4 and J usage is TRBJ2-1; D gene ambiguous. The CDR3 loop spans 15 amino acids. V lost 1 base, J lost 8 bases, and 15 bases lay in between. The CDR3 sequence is CASSLGFLVEDEQFF. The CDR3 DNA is TGTGCCAGCAGTTTAGGCTTCTTAGTCGAAGATGAGCAGTTCTTC.

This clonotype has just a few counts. The DNA of the CDR3 is TGTGCCAGCAGCTTAGGGGACAGCATCTACGAGCAGTACTTC. The encoded protein is CASSLGDSIYEQYF. This rearrangement joins TRBV7-3 to TRBJ2-7; 7 positions agree with TRBD1. Germline values: CDR1 SGHTA, CDR2 FQGTGA. The CDR3 sequence is 14 residues long. Trimming removed 2 bases from V and 3 bases from J; junction bases left unmatched: 4.

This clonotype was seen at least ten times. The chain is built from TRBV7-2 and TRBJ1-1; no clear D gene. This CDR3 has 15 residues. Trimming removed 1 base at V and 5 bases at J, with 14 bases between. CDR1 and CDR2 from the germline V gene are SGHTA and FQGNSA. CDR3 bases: TGTGCCAGCAGCTTAGAATTCGAAAGACTGACTGAAGCTTTCTTT. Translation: CASSLEFERLTEAFF.